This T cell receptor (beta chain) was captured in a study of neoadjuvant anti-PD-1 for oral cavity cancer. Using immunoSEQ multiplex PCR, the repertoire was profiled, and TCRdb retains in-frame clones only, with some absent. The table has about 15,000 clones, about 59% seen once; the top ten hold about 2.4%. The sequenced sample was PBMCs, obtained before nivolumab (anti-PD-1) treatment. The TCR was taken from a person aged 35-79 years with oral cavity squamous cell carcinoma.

The DNA of the CDR3 is TGCAGCGTGCAGTACCAAGAGACCCAGTACTTC. It yields the protein CSVQYQETQYF. This chain uses TRBV29-1 with TRBJ2-5; D remains ambiguous. CDR1 and CDR2 (germline): SQVTM, ANQGSEA. This CDR3 has 11 residues. V lost 6 bases and J 0 bases, leaving 5 bases between the germline ends.